This T cell receptor (beta chain) was recorded in a study of brain T cells in children with intractable seizures. As regards this clone: As yet, its antigen is unknown.

Assay: immunoSEQ multiplex PCR; the TCRdb copy retains only in-frame clones and omits some. The data hold 80,000 or so clones, with 91% observed a single time. Study-level results: Pre-surgery blood may have been undersampled, hiding some clones.

The sequenced cases were selected for having the highest brain T cell transcript signatures. At least one anti-epileptic drug was given before surgery. The clonotype originates from a girl between 2 and 10 years old with Rasmussen encephalitis and intractable seizures. The specimen was peripheral blood, collected at surgery.

The CDR3 region is CASSVDGAAETQYF. CDR3 DNA: TGTGCCAGCAGCGTGGACGGAGCGGCAGAGACCCAGTACTTC. This sequence joins TRBV9 and TRBJ2-5; D might be TRBD2 (5 bases). CDR1 is SGDLS and CDR2 is YYNGEE in the germline V gene. The V end was cut by 2 bases, the J end by 4 bases, with 12 bases between. The CDR3 has 14 amino acids.